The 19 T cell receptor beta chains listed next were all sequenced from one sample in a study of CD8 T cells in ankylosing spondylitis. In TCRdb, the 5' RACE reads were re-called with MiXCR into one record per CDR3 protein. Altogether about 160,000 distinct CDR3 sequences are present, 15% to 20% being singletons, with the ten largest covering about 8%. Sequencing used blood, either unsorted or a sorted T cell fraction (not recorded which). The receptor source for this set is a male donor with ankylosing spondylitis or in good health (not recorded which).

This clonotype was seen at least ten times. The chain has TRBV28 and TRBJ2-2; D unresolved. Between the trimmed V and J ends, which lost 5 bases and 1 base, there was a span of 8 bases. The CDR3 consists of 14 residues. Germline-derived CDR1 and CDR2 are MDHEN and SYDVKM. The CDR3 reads CASSPAKNTGELFF. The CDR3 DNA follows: TGTGCCAGCAGTCCGGCCAAGAACACCGGGGAGCTGTTTTTT.

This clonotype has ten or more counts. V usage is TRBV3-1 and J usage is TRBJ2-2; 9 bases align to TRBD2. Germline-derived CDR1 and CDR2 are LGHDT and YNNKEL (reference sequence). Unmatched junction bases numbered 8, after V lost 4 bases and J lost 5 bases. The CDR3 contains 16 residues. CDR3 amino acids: CASSRIAGVGTGELFF. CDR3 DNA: TGTGCCAGCAGCCGTATAGCGGGAGTCGGGACCGGGGAGCTGTTTTTT.

CDR3 loop: CASSVVNSGANVLTF. In DNA, the CDR3 is TGTGCCAGCAGCGTAGTAAACTCTGGGGCCAACGTCCTGACTTTC. The rearrangement links TRBV9 to TRBJ2-6, with D uncertain. The germline V and J ends were trimmed by 0 bases and 0 bases, with 4 bases remaining between them. This CDR3 region has 15 residues. Germline CDR1 and CDR2: SGDLS and YYNGEE. The whole variable domain, remainder taken from reference TRBV9 and TRBJ2-6, is DSGVTQTPKHLITATGQRVTLRCSPRSGDLSVYWYQQSLDQGLQFLIQYYNGEERAKGNILERFSAQQFPDLHSELNLSSLELGDSALYFCASSVVNSGANVLTFGAGSRLTVL.

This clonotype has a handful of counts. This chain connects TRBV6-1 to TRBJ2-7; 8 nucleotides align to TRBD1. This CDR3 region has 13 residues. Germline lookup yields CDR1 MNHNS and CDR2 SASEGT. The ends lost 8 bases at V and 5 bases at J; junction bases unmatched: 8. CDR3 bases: TGTGCCAGCCAGAGACAGGGGTCGCACGAGCAGTACTTC. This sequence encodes CASQRQGSHEQYF.

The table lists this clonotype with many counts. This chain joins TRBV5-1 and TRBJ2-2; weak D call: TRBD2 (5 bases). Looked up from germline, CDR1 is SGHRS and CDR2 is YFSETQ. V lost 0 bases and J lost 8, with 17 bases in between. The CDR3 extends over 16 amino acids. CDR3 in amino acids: CASSLGLERNQGELFF. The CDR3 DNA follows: TGCGCCAGCAGCTTGGGTTTGGAGCGGAACCAGGGGGAGCTGTTTTTT.

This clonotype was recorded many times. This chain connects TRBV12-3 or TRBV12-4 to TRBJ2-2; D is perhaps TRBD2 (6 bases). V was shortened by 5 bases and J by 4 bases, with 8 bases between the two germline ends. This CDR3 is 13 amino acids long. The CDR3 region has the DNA TGTGCCAGCAGTCAGCGGGCCACCGGGGAGCTGTTTTTT. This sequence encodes CASSQRATGELFF.

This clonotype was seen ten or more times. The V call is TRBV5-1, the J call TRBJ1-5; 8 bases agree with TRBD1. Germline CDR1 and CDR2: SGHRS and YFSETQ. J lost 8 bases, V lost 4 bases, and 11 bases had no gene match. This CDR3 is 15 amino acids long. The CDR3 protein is CASSRAGTGEEPQHF. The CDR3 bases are TGCGCCAGCAGCAGGGCCGGGACAGGTGAGGAGCCCCAGCATTTT.

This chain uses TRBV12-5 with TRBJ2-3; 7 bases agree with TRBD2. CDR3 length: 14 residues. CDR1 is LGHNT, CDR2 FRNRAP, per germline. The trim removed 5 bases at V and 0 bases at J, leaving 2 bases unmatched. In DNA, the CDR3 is TGTGCTAGTGGTCCGGGACTAAGCACAGATACGCAGTATTTT. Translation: CASGPGLSTDTQYF.

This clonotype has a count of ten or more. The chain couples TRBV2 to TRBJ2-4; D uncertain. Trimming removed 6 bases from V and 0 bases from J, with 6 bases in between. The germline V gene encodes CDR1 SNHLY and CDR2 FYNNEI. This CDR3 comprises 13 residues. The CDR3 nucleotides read TGTGCCAGCAGGGAACTAGCCAAAAACATTCAGTACTTC. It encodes CASRELAKNIQYF. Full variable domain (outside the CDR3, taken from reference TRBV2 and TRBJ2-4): EPEVTQTPSHQVTQMGQEVILRCVPISNHLYFYWYRQILGQKVEFLVSFYNNEISEKSEIFDDQFSVERPDGSNFTLKIRSTKLEDSAMYFCASRELAKNIQYFGAGTRLSVL.

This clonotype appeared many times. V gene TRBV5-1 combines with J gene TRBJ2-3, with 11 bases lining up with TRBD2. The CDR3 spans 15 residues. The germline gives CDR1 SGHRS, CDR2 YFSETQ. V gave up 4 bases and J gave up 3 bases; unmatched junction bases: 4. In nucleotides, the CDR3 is TGCGCCAGCAGCGGGGGACTAGCGGATACAGATACGCAGTATTTT. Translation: CASSGGLADTDTQYF.

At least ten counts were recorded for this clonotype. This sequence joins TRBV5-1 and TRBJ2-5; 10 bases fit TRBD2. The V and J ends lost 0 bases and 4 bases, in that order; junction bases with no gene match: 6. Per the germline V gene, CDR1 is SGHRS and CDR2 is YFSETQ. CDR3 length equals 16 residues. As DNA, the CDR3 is TGCGCCAGCAGCTTGGGGCAAGCGGGAGGGACAGAGACCCAGTACTTC. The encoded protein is CASSLGQAGGTETQYF.

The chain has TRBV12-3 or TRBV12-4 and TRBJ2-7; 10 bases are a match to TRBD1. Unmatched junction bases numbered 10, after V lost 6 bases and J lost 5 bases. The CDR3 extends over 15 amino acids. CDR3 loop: CASSRGGQGSHEQYF. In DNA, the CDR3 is TGTGCCAGCAGCAGGGGGGGACAGGGGTCCCACGAGCAGTACTTC.

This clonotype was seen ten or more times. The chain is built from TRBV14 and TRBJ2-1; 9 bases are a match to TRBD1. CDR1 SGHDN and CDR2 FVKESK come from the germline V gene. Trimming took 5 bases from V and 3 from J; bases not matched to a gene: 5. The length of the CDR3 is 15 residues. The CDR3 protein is CASSGDRAHYNEQFF. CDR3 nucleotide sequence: TGTGCCAGCAGCGGGGACAGGGCCCACTACAATGAGCAGTTCTTC.

DNA for the CDR3: TGTGCCAGCAGATCCCAAGAGACCCAGTACTTC. This translates into CASRSQETQYF. This chain links TRBV7-2 with TRBJ2-5; unclear D gene. V lost 6 bases, J lost 1 base, and 3 bases lay in between. This CDR3 region has 11 residues. Germline values: CDR1 SGHTA, CDR2 FQGNSA.

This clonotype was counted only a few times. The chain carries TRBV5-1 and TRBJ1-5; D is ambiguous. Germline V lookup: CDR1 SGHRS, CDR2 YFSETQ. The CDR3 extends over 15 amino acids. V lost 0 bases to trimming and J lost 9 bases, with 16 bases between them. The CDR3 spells CASSLGGAGQWPQHF. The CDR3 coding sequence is TGCGCCAGCAGCTTGGGGGGAGCAGGTCAGTGGCCCCAGCATTTT.

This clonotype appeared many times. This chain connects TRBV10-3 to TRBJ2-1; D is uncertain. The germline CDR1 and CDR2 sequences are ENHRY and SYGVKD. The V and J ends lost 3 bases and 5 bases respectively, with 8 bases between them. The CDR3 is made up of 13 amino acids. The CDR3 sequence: CAISEFVNNEQFF. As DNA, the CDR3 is TGTGCCATCAGTGAATTTGTCAACAATGAGCAGTTCTTC.

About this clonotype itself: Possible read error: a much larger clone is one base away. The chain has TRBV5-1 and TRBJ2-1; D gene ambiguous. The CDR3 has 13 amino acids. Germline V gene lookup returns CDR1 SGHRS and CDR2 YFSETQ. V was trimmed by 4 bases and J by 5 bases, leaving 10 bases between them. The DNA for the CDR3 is TGCGCCAGCAGCCGTTCGGTTCACAATGAGCAGTTCTTC. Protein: CASSRSVHNEQFF.

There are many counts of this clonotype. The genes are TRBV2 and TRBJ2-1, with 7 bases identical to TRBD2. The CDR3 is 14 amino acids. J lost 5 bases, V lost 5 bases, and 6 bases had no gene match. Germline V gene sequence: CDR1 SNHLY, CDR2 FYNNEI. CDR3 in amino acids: CASSSGTNDNEQFF. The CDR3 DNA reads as TGTGCCAGCAGTTCCGGGACTAATGACAATGAGCAGTTCTTC.

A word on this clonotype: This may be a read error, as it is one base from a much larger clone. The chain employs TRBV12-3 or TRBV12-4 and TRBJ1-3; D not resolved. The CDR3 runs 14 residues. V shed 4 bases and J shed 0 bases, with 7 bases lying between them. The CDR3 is CASSSHSSGNTIYF. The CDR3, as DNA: TGTGCCAGCAGTTCTCACAGCTCTGGAAACACCATATATTTT.